This paragraph covers one T cell receptor beta chain sequence. This clonotype has more than one count but fewer than ten. It has no known antigen specificity. No qualities accompany the bases; no much larger clone lies one base away. The V end loses 5 bases and the J end loses 10 bases, and a stretch of 9 bases separates them. Inclusive of the bounding cysteine and phenylalanine, the CDR3 is 11 residues long. Only the CDR3 DNA is retained, 33 bases long and in frame from the first base. From the germline V gene (reference sequence), CDR1 is MNHNY and CDR2 is SVGAGI. Reads for this sample came from an Illumina NovaSeq 6000. Synthesis of TCR cDNA relied on 5'RACE template switching, a step that introduced a universal primer site along with unique molecular identifiers. cDNA synthesis was primed from both the TCR alpha and TCR beta constant segments. Two PCR steps were used to amplify libraries, with sample barcodes and sequencing adapters being added in the second step. Sequencing of the libraries was done on either Illumina HiSeq 2500 (2x100 bp) or NovaSeq (2x150 bp). The authors' pipeline ran thus. Reads were demultiplexed and collapsed into UMI consensus sequences with MIGEC, and V(D)J alignment was performed with MiXCR. Using edgeR on replicate PBMC samples, clonotypes were called vaccine-responding if FDR was below 0.01 and the log2 fold change was above 5 up to day 15. Bulk clonotypes were assigned CD4 or CD8 identity according to which sequenced CD4 or CD8 repertoire held them at higher abundance. The public reads were run again by TCRdb, first through fastp at Q25 and then through MiXCR, and only productive beta chains were kept. Rows with a matching CDR3 protein are joined into one entry that keeps the most common DNA and genes. For this entry, the V and J calls and clone size follow TCRdb and not the study's own pipeline. The sample table shows a few hundred thousand distinct CDR3 sequences, and less than 4.5% are seen once. Roughly a quarter of the sample goes to the ten largest clones.

The treatment or condition label, read with the paper, signifies: live attenuated yellow fever vaccine strain. At every blood-draw timepoint, two biological replicates of bulk PBMCs were collected. PBMCs were isolated from peripheral blood using a standard Ficoll-Paque protocol. RNA was extracted with TriZol from bulk PBMCs, CD4 and CD8 fractions, and dextramer-positive and dextramer-negative fractions. This entry is derived from a study of T cells after yellow fever vaccination (dated by TCRdb to between 2017 and 2020). Regarding the complete study: The SMART-Seq v4 Ultra Low Input RNA kit was used to prepare libraries from fractions with low cell numbers. To track T-cell clones before and after primary and booster YFV17D yellow fever vaccination, bulk TCR alpha and beta repertoires were sequenced longitudinally. The cohort comprised two healthy male donors, one aged 18 to 30 and one aged 30 to 40 years. Blood was drawn at multiple timepoints before and after primary and secondary immunization, with bulk PBMC replicates and cell subsets isolated.

Points the paper makes about the study in general: Only two donors were included in the study, so the extent to which the findings can be generalized is limited. The secondary T-cell response was found to be weaker but faster than the primary response, with a peak reached on day 5 rather than on day 15. Computational filtering was needed because FACS-sorted repertoires could contain abundant contaminating clonotypes from the bulk population. A small share of clonotypes was detected in both CD4 and CD8 compartments, with the overlap likely arising from convergent recombination. Most clones expanded after primary vaccination were re-detected after the booster (96% of CD4 and around 88% of CD8), suggesting broad memory maintenance.

The sample was PBMCs, taken on the day of the yellow fever booster vaccination. This receptor was taken from a young man who received the YFV17D yellow fever vaccine. Here the chain combines TRBV6-6 and TRBJ2-1; the D gene remains uncertain. In nucleotide form, the sequence is TGTGCCAGCAGTCCCGGTAGGGAGCAGTTCTTC. Its translation reads: CASSPGREQFF.